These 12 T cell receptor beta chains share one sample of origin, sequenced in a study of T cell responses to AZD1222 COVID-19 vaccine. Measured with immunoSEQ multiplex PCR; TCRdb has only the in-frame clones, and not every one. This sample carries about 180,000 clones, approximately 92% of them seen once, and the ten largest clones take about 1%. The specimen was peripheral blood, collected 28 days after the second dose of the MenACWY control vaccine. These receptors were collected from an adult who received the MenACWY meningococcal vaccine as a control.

The CDR3 DNA is TGTGCCAGCAGGACAGGGGGCCCCACTGAAGCTTTCTTT. Translating gives CASRTGGPTEAFF. The J gene is TRBJ1-1, the V gene TRBV12-3 or TRBV12-4, with TRBD1 matching over 10 bases. Losses at the gene ends were 6 bases for V and 4 bases for J; bases not matched to a gene: 2. There are 13 residues in the CDR3.

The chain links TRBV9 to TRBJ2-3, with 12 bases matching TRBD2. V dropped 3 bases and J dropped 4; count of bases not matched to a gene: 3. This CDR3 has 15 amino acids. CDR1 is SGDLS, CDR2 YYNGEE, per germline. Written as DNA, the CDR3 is TGTGCCAGCAGCGCCGGGACTAGCGGGCCAGATACGCAGTATTTT. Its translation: CASSAGTSGPDTQYF.

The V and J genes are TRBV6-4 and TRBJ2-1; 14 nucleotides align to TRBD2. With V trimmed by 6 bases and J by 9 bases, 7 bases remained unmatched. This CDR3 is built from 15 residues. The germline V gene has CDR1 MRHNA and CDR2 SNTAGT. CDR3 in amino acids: CASRTTSGGAAEQFF. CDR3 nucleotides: TGTGCCAGCAGGACGACTAGCGGGGGGGCCGCTGAGCAGTTCTTC.

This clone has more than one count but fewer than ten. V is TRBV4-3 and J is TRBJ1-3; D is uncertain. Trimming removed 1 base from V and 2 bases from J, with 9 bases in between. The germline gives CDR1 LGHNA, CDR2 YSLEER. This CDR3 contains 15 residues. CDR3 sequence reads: CASSQGGGAGNTIYF. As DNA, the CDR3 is TGCGCCAGCAGCCAAGGGGGAGGTGCTGGAAACACCATATATTTT.

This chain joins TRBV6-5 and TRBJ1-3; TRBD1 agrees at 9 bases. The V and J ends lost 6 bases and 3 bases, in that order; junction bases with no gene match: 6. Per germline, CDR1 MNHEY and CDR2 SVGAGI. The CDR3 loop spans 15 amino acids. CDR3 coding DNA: TGTGCCAGCAGGCCAGGGACAGGGAGTGGAAACACCATATATTTT. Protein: CASRPGTGSGNTIYF.

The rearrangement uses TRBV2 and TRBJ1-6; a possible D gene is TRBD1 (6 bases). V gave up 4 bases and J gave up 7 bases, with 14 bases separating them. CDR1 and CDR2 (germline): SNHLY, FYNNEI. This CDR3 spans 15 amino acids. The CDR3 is CASSVGAALNSPLHF. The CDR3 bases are TGTGCCAGCAGTGTGGGGGCAGCTCTAAATTCACCCCTCCACTTT.

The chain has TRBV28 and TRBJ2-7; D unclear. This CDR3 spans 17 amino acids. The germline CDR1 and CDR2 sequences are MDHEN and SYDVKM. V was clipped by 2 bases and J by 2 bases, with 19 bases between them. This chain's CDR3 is CASSLIQGGRLTYEQYF. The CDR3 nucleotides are TGTGCCAGCAGTTTAATCCAAGGTGGTAGGCTAACCTACGAGCAGTACTTC.

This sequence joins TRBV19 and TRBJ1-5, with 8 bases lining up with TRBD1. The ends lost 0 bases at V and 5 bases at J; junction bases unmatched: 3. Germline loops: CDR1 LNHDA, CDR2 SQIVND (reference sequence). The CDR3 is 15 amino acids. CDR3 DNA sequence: TGTGCCAGTAGTATAGATGGACAGGGAGATCAGCCCCAGCATTTT. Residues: CASSIDGQGDQPQHF.

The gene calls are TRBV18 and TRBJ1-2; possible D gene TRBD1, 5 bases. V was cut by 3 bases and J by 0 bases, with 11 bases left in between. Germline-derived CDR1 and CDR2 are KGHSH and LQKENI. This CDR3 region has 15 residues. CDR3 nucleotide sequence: TGTGCCAGCTCACCTGGGACGGACCCTAACTATGGCTACACCTTC. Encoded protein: CASSPGTDPNYGYTF.

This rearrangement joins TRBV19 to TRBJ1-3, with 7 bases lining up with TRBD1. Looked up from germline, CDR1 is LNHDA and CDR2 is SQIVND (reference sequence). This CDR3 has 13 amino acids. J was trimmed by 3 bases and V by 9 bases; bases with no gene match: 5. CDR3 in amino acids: CASCTGVGNTIYF. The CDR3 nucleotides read TGTGCCAGCTGTACAGGGGTTGGAAACACCATATATTTT.

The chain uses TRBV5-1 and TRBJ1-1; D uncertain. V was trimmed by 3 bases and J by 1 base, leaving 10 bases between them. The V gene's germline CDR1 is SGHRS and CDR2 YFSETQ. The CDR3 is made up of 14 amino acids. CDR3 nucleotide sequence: TGCGCCAGCAGCTCACCCACCGGGAACACTGAAGCTTTCTTT. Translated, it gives CASSSPTGNTEAFF.

Here the CDR3 DNA reads TGTGCCAGCAGCCAAGACCAGGGGTCCACTGAAGCTTTCTTT. Its translation is CASSQDQGSTEAFF. The gene calls are TRBV4-2 and TRBJ1-1, with D possibly TRBD1 on 6 matching bases. The CDR3 contains 14 residues. V gave up 0 bases and J gave up 4 bases, with 9 bases separating them. Germline V gene sequence: CDR1 LGHNA, CDR2 YNFKEQ.